This is a list of T cell receptor beta chains from one sample in a study of cytomegalovirus exposure and HLA in healthy donors. Only in-frame clones appear in the TCRdb table, and some are missing; sequencing was by immunoSEQ multiplex PCR. This sample has over 65,000 clones, with approximately 77% found just once. The specimen sequenced was PBMCs. Every receptor here comes from a woman in her 30s in good health and CMV-seropositive. Both conserved end residues are part of each CDR3. D genes are given only for firm matches. Size tells how often a clone was seen (once, few, many) or the class of an expanded clone, and some rows leave it out.

TRBV19	TRBJ2-3	few	TRBD2	TGTGCCACCTCATGGAGCGGGAGGGCAGATACGCAGTATTTT	CATSWSGRADTQYF
TRBV30	TRBJ1-5	few	NA	TGTGCCTGGAGTGTGGCGGGACGGATAAATCAGCCCCAGCATTTT	CAWSVAGRINQPQHF
TRBV10-3	TRBJ2-5	NA	TRBD1	TGTGCCATCAGTGGGACAGGGGGTAAAGAGACCCAGTACTTC	CAISGTGGKETQYF
TRBV7-9	TRBJ2-7	few	TRBD1	TGTGCCAGCAGCGCCTACAGGGGGCGGCCCGAGCAGTACTTC	CASSAYRGRPEQYF
TRBV28	TRBJ2-7	once	NA	TGTGCCAGCAGTTCTGGAGCCTACGAGCAGTACTTC	CASSSGAYEQYF
TRBV7-3	TRBJ2-3	NA	TRBD2	TGTGCCAGCAGCTTATCCCCCGGAACCTCTAGCGGGGCTAGCACAGATACGCAGTATTTT	CASSLSPGTSSGASTDTQYF
TRBV5-6	TRBJ2-1	NA	TRBD1	TGTGCCAGCAGCTTGTGGGACAGAGACTACAATGAGCAGTTCTTC	CASSLWDRDYNEQFF
TRBV6-5	TRBJ2-1	NA	NA	TGTGCCAGCAGTTACAGGGAGATTTCCTACAATGAGCAGTTCTTC	CASSYREISYNEQFF
TRBV7-9	TRBJ2-3	NA	TRBD2	TGTGCCAGCAGCTTTGGTCTAGCGGGCACAGATACGCAGTATTTT	CASSFGLAGTDTQYF
TRBV6-1	TRBJ2-7	NA	TRBD1	TGTGCCAGCAGTGTCCTCTCCGGGACAGGGGGCGGCGAGCAGTACTTC	CASSVLSGTGGGEQYF
TRBV9	TRBJ2-1	NA	TRBD1	TGTGCCAGCAGCGTTGGACAGGGGCGGAATGAGCAGTTCTTC	CASSVGQGRNEQFF
TRBV6-1	TRBJ1-1	NA	NA	TGTGCCAGCAGTGATGCGGGATCTGGGATTTGGGGCACTGAAGCTTTCTTT	CASSDAGSGIWGTEAFF
TRBV5-6	TRBJ2-7	NA	NA	TGTGCCAGCAGCTTGGTCCAGGGTGACTACGAGCAGTACTTC	CASSLVQGDYEQYF
TRBV5-1	TRBJ2-5	NA	NA	TGCGCCAGCAGCCCCGGGGACACCTACCTTGGGGAGCAGTACTTC	CASSPGDTYLGEQYF
TRBV4-2	TRBJ2-7	NA	NA	TGTGCCAGCAGCCAAGATCAAGACAGCCCTTCCTACGAGCAGTACTTC	CASSQDQDSPSYEQYF
TRBV19	TRBJ2-7	once	NA	TGTGCCAGTAGCCGGGACTCCTACGAGCAGTACTTC	CASSRDSYEQYF
TRBV15	TRBJ2-3	NA	NA	TGTGCCACCAGCAGCAGACAGGGCACAGATACGCAGTATTTT	CATSSRQGTDTQYF
TRBV2	TRBJ2-4	NA	TRBD2	TGTGCCAGCAGCAACACGACTAGCTCGGGGCTAGCCAAAAACATTCAGTACTTC	CASSNTTSSGLAKNIQYF
TRBV6-5	TRBJ1-1	NA	NA	TGTGCCAGCAGTTACGACAGGTACACTGAAGCTTTCTTT	CASSYDRYTEAFF
TRBV6-4	TRBJ1-6	NA	NA	TGTGCCAGCAGTGAAGGGGAGGATAATTCACCCCTCCACTTT	CASSEGEDNSPLHF
TRBV7-2	TRBJ2-3	few	TRBD1	TGTGCCAGCAGCCCTTCCAGGACAGGTGCGCAGTATTTT	CASSPSRTGAQYF
TRBV6-6	TRBJ2-2	few	TRBD2	TGTGCCAGCTCGTGGTTGGCGGGAGCGGTGGGCGGGGAGCTGTTTTTT	CASSWLAGAVGGELFF
TRBV11-2	TRBJ2-3	NA	TRBD1	TGTGCCAGCAGCTTTATAGGGGGCGGCACAGATACGCAGTATTTT	CASSFIGGGTDTQYF
TRBV18	TRBJ2-1	NA	NA	TGTGCCAGCTCACCACCTCCAGCGCAGGGCTCCAAGTACAATGAGCAGTTCTTC	CASSPPPAQGSKYNEQFF
TRBV5-4	TRBJ2-1	NA	TRBD1	TGTGCCAGCAGCTTAGGGACAGGGGTCACCTACAATGAGCAGTTCTTC	CASSLGTGVTYNEQFF
TRBV5-1	TRBJ2-7	NA	NA	TGCGCCAGCAGCCTGAGGGGGGGAGGGCCCTACGAGCAGTACTTC	CASSLRGGGPYEQYF